These 15 T cell receptor beta chains came from one sample sequenced in a study of T cells expressing NK-cell markers. For each CDR3 protein, TCRdb gives one entry from its re-call of the 5' RACE reads, without DNA. The table lists 300,000 to 450,000 distinct CDR3 sequences. The material sequenced was blood T cells: a sorted CD56 or NKG2C T cell subset, CD4+ or CD8+ T cells, or bulk PBMC T cells (not recorded which). The receptors come from a man aged 18-69 years in good health.

The rearrangement joins TRBV12-3 or TRBV12-4 to TRBJ2-3; as DNA is missing, the TRBD1 call by TCRdb cannot be tested. The length of the CDR3 is 15 residues. Here the CDR3 reads CASSGAGRGADTQYF.

The V and J genes are TRBV11-1 and TRBJ2-7; the D call of TRBD1 rests on TCRdb alone, since no DNA is present to check it. The CDR3 contains 14 residues. Germline assignment: CDR1 SGHAT and CDR2 FQDESV (reference sequence). CDR3 loop: CASSLGHRGGEQYF.

This chain links TRBV19 with TRBJ1-4; as DNA is missing, the TRBD1 call by TCRdb cannot be tested. The CDR3 has 14 amino acids. The germline V gene encodes CDR1 LNHDA and CDR2 SQIVND (reference sequence). The CDR3: CASSPGGPNEKLFF.

The rearrangement links TRBV20-1 to TRBJ2-7; TCRdb gives TRBD2 as the D gene, but with no DNA this cannot be confirmed. CDR3 size: 14 residues. The V gene's germline CDR1 is DFQATT and CDR2 SNEGSKA (reference sequence). The CDR3 is CSAPVGAQAYEQYF.

The chain employs TRBV6-1 and TRBJ1-4. The CDR3 has 13 residues. From germline, CDR1 is MNHNS and CDR2 SASEGT. The CDR3 sequence: CASSDRTNEKLFF.

The chain employs TRBV9 and TRBJ2-3; TCRdb reports TRBD2, a call that lacks DNA to check it against. This CDR3 has 16 amino acids. Germline CDR1 SGDLS, CDR2 YYNGEE. CDR3 in amino acids: CASSVGVAGPTDTQYF.

CDR3 protein: CASSRRDRGHGYTF. The chain joins TRBV3-1 to TRBJ1-2; absent DNA, TCRdb's TRBD1 call cannot be checked. Germline-derived CDR1 and CDR2 are LGHDT and YNNKEL (reference sequence). This CDR3 comprises 14 residues. Using reference TRBV3-1 and TRBJ1-2 for the parts outside the CDR3, the full variable domain is DTAVSQTPKYLVTQMGNDKSIKCEQNLGHDTMYWYKQDSKKFLKIMFSYNNKELIINETVPNRFSPKSPDKAHLNLHINSLELGDSAVYFCASSRRDRGHGYTFGSGTRLTVV.

The chain joins TRBV21-1 to TRBJ2-7; TCRdb names TRBD1, which stays unverified in the absence of DNA. TRBV21-1 is assigned pseudogene status. The length of the CDR3 is 15 residues. CDR3 in amino acids: CASSLGDRSSYEQYF.

CDR3: CASSQGVLGEKLFF. The chain is built from TRBV11-2 and TRBJ1-4; TCRdb indicates TRBD1, and absent DNA this call remains unverified. The CDR3 has 14 residues. In germline, CDR1 is SGHAT, CDR2 FQNNGV.

The chain joins TRBV6-2 or TRBV6-3 to TRBJ2-1; TCRdb reports TRBD1, a call that lacks DNA to check it against. The CDR3 has 18 amino acids. Germline CDR1 is MNHEY and CDR2 is SVGEGT. CDR3 residues: CASSYSNFGGLVGNEQFF.

The rearrangement links TRBV4-2 to TRBJ2-1; TCRdb outputs TRBD1, but without DNA this stays unchecked. The length of the CDR3 is 15 residues. Germline-derived CDR1 and CDR2 are LGHNA and YNFKEQ. The CDR3 region is CASSLRGTTDNEQFF.

This chain joins TRBV7-2 and TRBJ2-2; TCRdb calls TRBD2, which cannot be checked without DNA. The CDR3 is 16 residues long. The V gene's germline CDR1 is SGHTA and CDR2 FQGNSA. CDR3: CASSLVASGGAGELFF.

The chain couples TRBV5-8 to TRBJ2-1; TCRdb reports TRBD1, a call that lacks DNA to check it against. This CDR3 contains 15 residues. Germline V gene sequence: CDR1 SGHTS, CDR2 YDEGEE. CDR3 in amino acids: CASSQRGQGYHEQFF.

V gene TRBV4-1 combines with J gene TRBJ2-3; the D call from TCRdb, TRBD1, cannot be confirmed without DNA. Germline CDR1 MGHRA, CDR2 YSYEKL. The CDR3 consists of 16 residues. This CDR3 is CASSQGVGQGATAQYF.

The chain is built from TRBV5-1 and TRBJ2-6; TCRdb's D gene call, TRBD1, goes unchecked for lack of DNA. The length of the CDR3 is 15 residues. Germline V gene lookup returns CDR1 SGHRS and CDR2 YFSETQ. CDR3 residues: CASSSGRHGANVLTF.